These T cell receptor beta chains were read from a single sample in a study of blood T cell repertoires in COVID-19. Only in-frame clones appear in the TCRdb table, and some are missing; sequencing was by immunoSEQ multiplex PCR. Found here are fewer than 350,000 clones, 85% of them singletons; the top ten hold more than 6%. Input material: peripheral blood. All receptors derive from a human donor in a cohort sampled during active COVID-19. CDR3s include the opening cysteine and the closing phenylalanine or tryptophan. Fields, in order: CDR3 DNA, CDR3 protein, D gene, V gene, clone size, J gene. The D gene is left open where the match is weak. For some rows the clone size is stated as once, few or many, or as a class when expanded; others skip it.

DNA: TGTGCCAGCAACATGGCAGGGGGGAGCGGGGAGCTGTTTTTT
CDR3: CASNMAGGSGELFF
D: -
V: TRBV7-8
size: -
J: TRBJ2-2

DNA: TGCGCCAGCAGGCGGGAGTGGGCCCCGAACTACGAGCAGTACTTC
CDR3: CASRREWAPNYEQYF
D: TRBD2
V: TRBV5-1
size: -
J: TRBJ2-7

DNA: TGTGCCAGTGACAGGGTTTTGAACACTGAAGCTTTCTTT
CDR3: CASDRVLNTEAFF
D: TRBD1
V: TRBV30
size: -
J: TRBJ1-1

DNA: TGTGCCAGCAGCTTGACAGGTTCTCAGGAGCAGTACTTC
CDR3: CASSLTGSQEQYF
D: -
V: TRBV7-3
size: -
J: TRBJ2-7

DNA: TGCGCCAGCAGCCCAATTAGGGGGGAGCAGTTCTTC
CDR3: CASSPIRGEQFF
D: -
V: TRBV5-1
size: -
J: TRBJ2-1

DNA: TGTGCCACCGGATCTGAGCGGGCAGGAACGAACACCGGGGAGCTGTTTTTT
CDR3: CATGSERAGTNTGELFF
D: -
V: TRBV10-3
size: -
J: TRBJ2-2

DNA: TGCAGTGCTAGTGCCACGGGACAGGGAATTATTTACAGCAATCAGCCCCAGCATTTT
CDR3: CSASATGQGIIYSNQPQHF
D: TRBD1
V: TRBV20-1
size: -
J: TRBJ1-5

DNA: TGTGCCTGTCCACCCAGGGGGCCCCTACCCTATGGCTACACCTTC
CDR3: CACPPRGPLPYGYTF
D: TRBD1
V: TRBV30
size: -
J: TRBJ1-2

DNA: TGTGCCAGTAATCCGCGTGGCGGATTCACTGAAGCTTTCTTT
CDR3: CASNPRGGFTEAFF
D: -
V: TRBV19
size: -
J: TRBJ1-1

DNA: TGTGCCAGCAGCTTGCTTTTAACGGGACAAGGCGGAGTTGGCTACACCTTC
CDR3: CASSLLLTGQGGVGYTF
D: -
V: TRBV5-4
size: -
J: TRBJ1-2

DNA: TGTGCCAGTAAGGGGACTGGAAACACCATATATTTT
CDR3: CASKGTGNTIYF
D: -
V: TRBV19
size: -
J: TRBJ1-3

DNA: TGTGCCAGCAGCTCCCCCGGACTAGCGGAGGATACGCAGTATTTT
CDR3: CASSSPGLAEDTQYF
D: TRBD2
V: TRBV11-3
size: -
J: TRBJ2-3

DNA: TGTGCCAGTAGCGGAGGGGGACAGGGGTTCACAGATACGCAGTATTTT
CDR3: CASSGGGQGFTDTQYF
D: TRBD1
V: TRBV19
size: -
J: TRBJ2-3

DNA: TGTGCCAGCAGCCGAGGAGCAAACAGGGTTGCGTTTTCACCCCTCCACTTT
CDR3: CASSRGANRVAFSPLHF
D: -
V: TRBV5-8
size: few
J: TRBJ1-6

DNA: TGTGCCAGCAGTAGCCGCCAGCGGGATGGCTACACCTTC
CDR3: CASSSRQRDGYTF
D: -
V: TRBV12-3/TRBV12-4
size: -
J: TRBJ1-2

DNA: TGTGCCAGCAGCTTGGCCTCCGAGGAAACCACGGGGGAGCAGTACTTC
CDR3: CASSLASEETTGEQYF
D: -
V: TRBV5-6
size: -
J: TRBJ2-7

DNA: TGTGCCAGCAGCCGGCGGCAAGGCCACGAGCAGTACTTC
CDR3: CASSRRQGHEQYF
D: -
V: TRBV7-2
size: -
J: TRBJ2-7

DNA: TGTGCCAGCAGTCAGGGACACCTTAACTATGGCTACACCTTC
CDR3: CASSQGHLNYGYTF
D: -
V: TRBV6-5
size: -
J: TRBJ1-2

DNA: TGTGCCAGCAGCCCTGGACTAGCGCGGGAGCAGTACTTC
CDR3: CASSPGLAREQYF
D: TRBD2
V: TRBV14
size: -
J: TRBJ2-7

DNA: TGTGCCAGCAGCGTATACGGGGTTTACAATGAGCAGTTCTTC
CDR3: CASSVYGVYNEQFF
D: -
V: TRBV9
size: few
J: TRBJ2-1

DNA: TGTGCCAGCAGTCTCACAAGTAATGGCTACACCTTC
CDR3: CASSLTSNGYTF
D: -
V: TRBV25-1
size: -
J: TRBJ1-2

DNA: TGTGCCAGCAGAAGGGACTCAAGCTATGGCTACACCTTC
CDR3: CASRRDSSYGYTF
D: -
V: TRBV2
size: few
J: TRBJ1-2

DNA: TGTGCCAGCAGCCGCGGGACAGGGCTCTTCGAGCAGTACTTC
CDR3: CASSRGTGLFEQYF
D: TRBD1
V: TRBV7-2
size: -
J: TRBJ2-7

DNA: TGTGCCAGTAGTCGGACAGGGGACACTGAAGCTTTCTTT
CDR3: CASSRTGDTEAFF
D: TRBD1
V: TRBV19
size: -
J: TRBJ1-1

DNA: TGTGCCAGCAGCGTAGATTTCCAAGCCAACTATGGCTACACCTTC
CDR3: CASSVDFQANYGYTF
D: -
V: TRBV9
size: -
J: TRBJ1-2

DNA: TGTGCCAGAGACAGGGTAAGCAATCAGCCCCAGCATTTT
CDR3: CARDRVSNQPQHF
D: TRBD1
V: TRBV27
size: -
J: TRBJ1-5